Presented here are 7 T cell receptor beta chains from one specimen sequenced in a study of T-cell memory formation after mild COVID-19. TCRdb reprocessed the 5' RACE reads via MiXCR and lists one record per CDR3 protein. The sample has about 350,000 distinct CDR3 sequences; over 25% are singletons. Source material: PBMCs or a T cell subset sorted from them (not recorded which). Receptor source: an adult woman who had mild COVID-19 (a few samples of this study predate the infection). Cell type and time point are not known.

This clonotype turned up a few times. The chain employs TRBV7-8 and TRBJ2-1; no firm D call. Per germline, CDR1 SGHVS and CDR2 FQNEAQ. V shed 3 bases and J shed 0 bases, with 6 bases lying between them. The CDR3 has 14 amino acids. The CDR3 region is CASSFVDSYNEQFF. The CDR3 bases are TGTGCCAGCAGCTTCGTAGACTCCTACAATGAGCAGTTCTTC.

The gene calls are TRBV24-1 and TRBJ2-1; D is ambiguous. Germline CDR1 reads KGHDR; CDR2 reads SFDVKD. The CDR3 covers 15 residues. Between the trimmed V and J ends, which lost 1 base and 5 bases, there was a span of 11 bases. Here the CDR3 reads CATSDFETDHNEQFF. CDR3 bases: TGTGCCACCAGTGATTTTGAAACAGACCACAATGAGCAGTTCTTC.

This clonotype was detected once. The chain carries TRBV5-4 and TRBJ2-7, with TRBD2 matching 8 bases. Germline loops: CDR1 SGHNT, CDR2 YYREEE (reference sequence). J was trimmed by 4 bases and V by 4 bases; bases with no gene match: 7. The CDR3 has 14 residues. The CDR3 reads CASSESGGEYEQYF. The CDR3 region has the DNA TGTGCCAGCAGCGAGTCCGGGGGGGAATACGAGCAGTACTTC.

This clonotype appeared a few times. The V call is TRBV5-6, the J call TRBJ2-7; TRBD2 matches 16 bases. The V segment lost 4 bases and the J segment 5 bases; nucleotides outside the gene matches: 9. CDR1 SGHDT and CDR2 YYEEEE come from the germline V gene. The CDR3 loop spans 17 amino acids. The DNA for the CDR3 is TGTGCCAGCAGCCCACCGGGACTAGCGGGAGGGCCCCACGAGCAGTACTTC. Protein sequence: CASSPPGLAGGPHEQYF.

This clonotype was seen a handful of times. This chain uses TRBV12-3 or TRBV12-4 with TRBJ2-2; unclear D gene. CDR3 length: 16 residues. V dropped 2 bases and J dropped 6 bases, with 16 bases sitting between them. The DNA of the CDR3 is TGTGCCAGCAGTTTAACTCCAGGATCAAGCCCCGGGGAGCTGTTTTTT. Protein product: CASSLTPGSSPGELFF.

This clonotype was counted once. The chain has TRBV11-2 and TRBJ2-6; 7 bases are a match to TRBD2. Germline-derived CDR1 and CDR2 are SGHAT and FQNNGV. CDR3 size: 15 residues. With 4 bases clipped from V and 4 bases from J, the junction kept 4 bases outside the gene matches. CDR3 sequence: CASSSWREGANVLTF. The CDR3 bases are TGTGCCAGCAGCTCCTGGCGGGAGGGGGCCAACGTCCTGACTTTC.

This clonotype was observed a few times. The genes are TRBV27 and TRBJ2-6; D is possibly TRBD1 or TRBD2 (5 bases each). V was cut by 2 bases and J by 0 bases, with 14 bases left in between. CDR1 is MNHEY and CDR2 is SMNVEV in the germline V gene (reference sequence). This CDR3 has 18 amino acids. The CDR3 coding sequence is TGTGCCAGCAGTTTAATCGGGACGGAGAGCTCTGGGGCCAACGTCCTGACTTTC. It encodes CASSLIGTESSGANVLTF.